What follows are 7 T cell receptor beta chains derived from one specimen sequenced in a study of T-cell memory formation after mild COVID-19. TCRdb re-called the 5' RACE reads with MiXCR, one entry per CDR3 protein. The data contain 200,000 or so distinct CDR3 sequences, around 17% of them seen just once; the ten biggest clones take up 2% to 3%. Sequencing was performed on PBMCs or a T cell subset sorted from them (not recorded which). The receptors here all came from an adult woman who had mild COVID-19 (a few samples of this study predate the infection). Cell type and time point are not known.

This clonotype came up a few times. The chain recombines TRBV20-1 with TRBJ1-2; D remains ambiguous. CDR1 DFQATT and CDR2 SNEGSKA come from the germline V gene (reference sequence). Trimming removed 5 bases at V and 2 bases at J, with 12 bases between. The CDR3 has 13 residues. CDR3 nucleotide sequence: TGCAGTGCTCCCAGGACGGCGAACTATGGCTACACCTTC. This encodes CSAPRTANYGYTF.

This clonotype has only a few counts. The J gene is TRBJ2-3, the V gene TRBV29-1; no clear D. The CDR3 runs 14 residues. Deletions cut 4 bases from V and 0 bases from J, with 11 bases between. Germline V gene data show CDR1 as SQVTM and CDR2 as ANQGSEA. The CDR3 protein is CSVVPWKSTDTQYF. As DNA, the CDR3 is TGCAGCGTTGTACCGTGGAAAAGCACAGATACGCAGTATTTT.

This clonotype was found a few times. The chain uses TRBV2 and TRBJ2-1; 7 bases match TRBD1. V was pared by 8 bases and J by 13 bases, with 2 bases of the junction left unmatched. Germline V gene sequence: CDR1 SNHLY, CDR2 FYNNEI. CDR3 length equals 9 residues. The CDR3 reads CASRDRQFF. CDR3 DNA: TGTGCCAGCCGGGACAGACAGTTCTTC.

This clonotype occurred a few times. This chain joins TRBV5-1 and TRBJ1-2, with D unresolved. The CDR3 consists of 12 residues. Trimming removed 4 bases at V and 5 bases at J, with 9 bases between. The germline CDR1 and CDR2 sequences are SGHRS and YFSETQ. CDR3 amino acids: CASSQDRYGYTF. The CDR3 nucleotides read TGCGCCAGCAGCCAGGATCGGTATGGCTACACCTTC.

This clonotype came up many times. J is TRBJ2-7 and V is TRBV24-1; no definite D call. CDR3 length: 13 amino acids. The germline V and J ends were trimmed by 3 bases and 3 bases, with 8 bases remaining between them. Looked up from germline, CDR1 is KGHDR and CDR2 is SFDVKD. This chain's CDR3 is CATSDTGLYEQYF. DNA of the CDR3: TGTGCCACCAGTGATACGGGCCTCTACGAGCAGTACTTC.

A single count supports this clonotype. J is TRBJ1-1 and V is TRBV20-1, with 7 bases aligning to TRBD1. CDR1 and CDR2 (germline): DFQATT, SNEGSKA (reference sequence). This CDR3 contains 10 residues. The trim removed 6 bases at V and 8 bases at J, leaving 3 bases unmatched. For the CDR3, the DNA is TGCAGTGCCATGGGACAGGAAGCTTTCTTT. Its protein is CSAMGQEAFF.

This clonotype was found many times. The DNA for the CDR3 is TGTGCCAGCAGCCCCGGACAGGGCAACACCGGGGAGCTGTTTTTT. Residues: CASSPGQGNTGELFF. This chain joins TRBV11-3 and TRBJ2-2, with TRBD1 matching over 8 bases. Per germline, CDR1 SGHNT and CDR2 YENEEA. V was clipped by 5 bases and J by 2 bases; unmatched bases: 4. CDR3 length: 15 residues.